Listed here is a single T cell receptor (beta chain). Germline loops: CDR1 SGHNT, CDR2 YENEEA. V was pared by 1 base and J by 2 bases, with 11 bases between. This CDR3 spans 15 amino acids. Data came from immunoSEQ multiplex PCR; TCRdb stores just in-frame clones and leaves some out. The table records roughly 460,000 clones, about 90% of them present only once. Followed longitudinally, the Seattle patients had been enrolled during active infection. The sample belongs to a study of blood T cell repertoires in COVID-19. Looking at the study overall: COVID-19 samples collected from the United States, Italy and Spain covered acute and convalescent phases.

V is TRBV11-3 and J is TRBJ2-5, with D possibly TRBD1 on 5 matching bases. Source material: peripheral blood. The clonotype originates from a man younger than 30 with COVID-19, enrolled during active disease. The CDR3 DNA reads as TGTGCCAGCAGCTTAGCAGGGTCAGCTCAAGAGACCCAGTACTTC. Its protein product is CASSLAGSAQETQYF.